The rows below give T cell receptor beta chains drawn from one sample of a study of response to subunit inactivated influenza vaccine. In TCRdb, the RT-PCR reads were re-called with MiXCR into one record per CDR3 protein. The table includes about 190,000 distinct CDR3 sequences, about an eighth detected once. The sample consisted of CD8+ T cells sorted from PBMCs, taken around 5 days after vaccination. The receptors stem from a man aged 50-59 years who received an inactivated influenza vaccine. Each CDR3 is given with its conserved first and last residue. Each record gives: clone size, V gene, J gene, D gene, CDR3 protein, CDR3 DNA. The D gene is left open where the match is weak. Where a row states a size, it is once, few, many or the class of an expanded clone; other rows omit it.

clone_size: .
v_call: TRBV6-1
j_call: TRBJ2-2
d_call: .
cdr3_aa: CASSPRLGAKDTGELFF
cdr3_nt: TGTGCCAGCAGCCCTAGATTGGGGGCGAAGGACACCGGGGAGCTGTTTTTT

clone_size: few
v_call: TRBV5-1
j_call: TRBJ2-7
d_call: TRBD1
cdr3_aa: CASSLVGQGAEQYF
cdr3_nt: TGCGCCAGCAGCTTGGTGGGACAGGGGGCCGAGCAGTACTTC

clone_size: few
v_call: TRBV9
j_call: TRBJ2-1
d_call: .
cdr3_aa: CASSGRSGDITMKQFF
cdr3_nt: TGTGCCAGCAGCGGTCGTTCGGGGGATATAACAATGAAGCAGTTCTTC

clone_size: few
v_call: TRBV4-3
j_call: TRBJ2-7
d_call: TRBD1
cdr3_aa: CASSPGTAKYEQYF
cdr3_nt: TGCGCCAGCAGCCCCGGGACAGCGAAGTACGAGCAGTACTTC

clone_size: .
v_call: TRBV4-2
j_call: TRBJ1-2
d_call: .
cdr3_aa: CASSQESGRILDGYTF
cdr3_nt: TGTGCCAGCAGCCAAGAGAGTGGCAGGATACTCGATGGCTACACCTTC

clone_size: .
v_call: TRBV6-1
j_call: TRBJ2-3
d_call: TRBD1
cdr3_aa: CASSSYRQGQGKKADTQYF
cdr3_nt: TGTGCCAGCAGCTCCTACCGCCAGGGACAGGGGAAAAAGGCAGATACGCAGTATTTT

clone_size: .
v_call: TRBV4-3
j_call: TRBJ1-2
d_call: .
cdr3_aa: CASSQDRGPHYGYTF
cdr3_nt: TGCGCCAGCAGCCAAGATAGGGGACCCCACTATGGCTACACCTTC

clone_size: few
v_call: TRBV4-3
j_call: TRBJ2-7
d_call: .
cdr3_aa: CASSRLTGSTYEQYF
cdr3_nt: TGCGCCAGCAGCCGGCTGACAGGCTCCACCTACGAGCAGTACTTC

clone_size: .
v_call: TRBV6-1
j_call: TRBJ2-2
d_call: TRBD2
cdr3_aa: CASSSGLVQAGELFF
cdr3_nt: TGTGCCAGCAGTAGCGGACTAGTCCAGGCCGGGGAGCTGTTTTTT

clone_size: few
v_call: TRBV30
j_call: TRBJ2-7
d_call: .
cdr3_aa: CAWSVANYEQYF
cdr3_nt: TGTGCCTGGAGTGTAGCGAACTACGAGCAGTACTTC

clone_size: .
v_call: TRBV12-3/TRBV12-4
j_call: TRBJ2-3
d_call: TRBD2
cdr3_aa: CASSLFSAGGPDTQYF
cdr3_nt: TGTGCCAGCAGTTTATTTTCGGCGGGGGGGCCGGATACGCAGTATTTT

clone_size: .
v_call: TRBV5-6
j_call: TRBJ2-2
d_call: TRBD1
cdr3_aa: CASSLGVLDRFTGELFF
cdr3_nt: TGTGCCAGCAGCTTGGGAGTATTGGACAGGTTTACCGGGGAGCTGTTTTTT

clone_size: .
v_call: TRBV11-2
j_call: TRBJ2-2
d_call: .
cdr3_aa: CASSLDGGGPLELFF
cdr3_nt: TGTGCCAGCAGCTTAGATGGTGGCGGACCCCTGGAGCTGTTTTTT

clone_size: .
v_call: TRBV12-3/TRBV12-4
j_call: TRBJ2-1
d_call: .
cdr3_aa: CASTLWGWQGSYNEQFF
cdr3_nt: TGTGCCAGCACCCTTTGGGGTTGGCAGGGGTCCTACAATGAGCAGTTCTTC

clone_size: .
v_call: TRBV27
j_call: TRBJ2-1
d_call: .
cdr3_aa: CASSLLGGRSFNEQFF
cdr3_nt: TGTGCCAGCAGTTTATTGGGGGGCAGGTCATTCAATGAGCAGTTCTTC

clone_size: few
v_call: TRBV14
j_call: TRBJ2-1
d_call: .
cdr3_aa: CASSSARWFEQFF
cdr3_nt: TGTGCCAGCAGCTCGGCTAGATGGTTTGAGCAGTTCTTC

clone_size: .
v_call: TRBV5-1
j_call: TRBJ2-1
d_call: TRBD2
cdr3_aa: CASSLAYGGGLYNEQFF
cdr3_nt: TGCGCCAGCAGCTTGGCCTACGGCGGGGGTCTCTACAATGAGCAGTTCTTC

clone_size: few
v_call: TRBV5-1
j_call: TRBJ2-7
d_call: TRBD1
cdr3_aa: CASSFLAGGNEQYF
cdr3_nt: TGCGCCAGCAGCTTCTTGGCAGGGGGCAACGAGCAGTACTTC

clone_size: .
v_call: TRBV6-1
j_call: TRBJ2-3
d_call: .
cdr3_aa: CASSQQSPALHGTDTQYF
cdr3_nt: TGTGCCAGCAGTCAACAAAGCCCAGCTTTGCACGGCACAGATACGCAGTATTTT

clone_size: .
v_call: TRBV7-8
j_call: TRBJ2-7
d_call: TRBD2
cdr3_aa: CASSPQGGRASQYF
cdr3_nt: TGTGCCAGCAGTCCCCAGGGCGGGAGGGCCTCGCAGTACTTC

clone_size: many
v_call: TRBV28
j_call: TRBJ2-5
d_call: TRBD1
cdr3_aa: CASSRDREGETQYF
cdr3_nt: TGTGCCAGCAGTCGGGACAGGGAAGGGGAGACCCAGTACTTC

clone_size: .
v_call: TRBV9
j_call: TRBJ2-1
d_call: .
cdr3_aa: CASSVRIGLVDEQFF
cdr3_nt: TGTGCCAGCAGCGTAAGGATAGGGCTTGTAGATGAGCAGTTCTTC

clone_size: few
v_call: TRBV4-1
j_call: TRBJ2-7
d_call: TRBD1
cdr3_aa: CASSQVTGTGAYEQYF
cdr3_nt: TGCGCCAGCAGCCAGGTTACCGGGACAGGAGCCTACGAGCAGTACTTC

clone_size: many
v_call: TRBV29-1
j_call: TRBJ2-7
d_call: .
cdr3_aa: CSVEDRGVDYEQYF
cdr3_nt: TGCAGCGTTGAAGACAGGGGGGTAGACTACGAGCAGTACTTC

clone_size: .
v_call: TRBV20-1
j_call: TRBJ2-7
d_call: .
cdr3_aa: CCARGQGSSYEQYF
cdr3_nt: TGCTGTGCTAGAGGTCAGGGGAGCTCCTACGAGCAGTACTTC

clone_size: few
v_call: TRBV19
j_call: TRBJ2-7
d_call: TRBD1
cdr3_aa: CASSIGTGTYEQYF
cdr3_nt: TGTGCCAGTAGTATAGGGACAGGGACCTACGAGCAGTACTTC

clone_size: many
v_call: TRBV12-3/TRBV12-4
j_call: TRBJ2-1
d_call: TRBD2
cdr3_aa: CASSFGLADHEQFF
cdr3_nt: TGTGCCAGCAGCTTCGGACTAGCGGACCATGAGCAGTTCTTC

clone_size: few
v_call: TRBV29-1
j_call: TRBJ2-7
d_call: .
cdr3_aa: CSVPGEAWGEQYF
cdr3_nt: TGCAGCGTCCCCGGGGAGGCATGGGGCGAGCAGTACTTC

clone_size: few
v_call: TRBV6-5
j_call: TRBJ2-5
d_call: .
cdr3_aa: CASSSVQSQETQYF
cdr3_nt: TGTGCCAGCAGTTCCGTGCAGTCCCAAGAGACCCAGTACTTC

clone_size: few
v_call: TRBV2
j_call: TRBJ2-7
d_call: TRBD2
cdr3_aa: CASSPPWGRAFYEQYF
cdr3_nt: TGTGCCAGCAGCCCTCCTTGGGGGAGGGCCTTCTACGAGCAGTACTTC

clone_size: .
v_call: TRBV5-6
j_call: TRBJ2-4
d_call: .
cdr3_aa: CASSFGVTKNIQYF
cdr3_nt: TGTGCCAGCAGCTTTGGAGTTACCAAAAACATTCAGTACTTC

clone_size: few
v_call: TRBV11-2
j_call: TRBJ2-3
d_call: .
cdr3_aa: CASSPTLTDTQYF
cdr3_nt: TGTGCCAGCAGCCCAACTCTCACAGATACGCAGTATTTT

clone_size: .
v_call: TRBV3-1
j_call: TRBJ2-1
d_call: .
cdr3_aa: CASSQYLDEQFF
cdr3_nt: TGTGCCAGCAGCCAGTATCTAGATGAGCAGTTCTTC

clone_size: many
v_call: TRBV7-8
j_call: TRBJ2-1
d_call: TRBD2
cdr3_aa: CASSLERGGYNEQFF
cdr3_nt: TGTGCCAGCAGCTTAGAGCGGGGGGGCTACAATGAGCAGTTCTTC

clone_size: .
v_call: TRBV9
j_call: TRBJ2-3
d_call: TRBD2
cdr3_aa: CASSAGGGLQLTDTQYF
cdr3_nt: TGTGCCAGCAGCGCCGGGGGGGGGCTCCAACTCACAGATACGCAGTATTTT

clone_size: few
v_call: TRBV19
j_call: TRBJ2-1
d_call: .
cdr3_aa: CASTLDSYNEQFF
cdr3_nt: TGTGCCAGTACTTTAGACAGCTACAATGAGCAGTTCTTC

clone_size: few
v_call: TRBV5-1
j_call: TRBJ1-4
d_call: .
cdr3_aa: CASSYTGTSEKLFF
cdr3_nt: TGCGCCAGCAGCTATACCGGGACATCAGAAAAACTGTTTTTT

clone_size: .
v_call: TRBV28
j_call: TRBJ2-7
d_call: TRBD2
cdr3_aa: CASSLELAGVHEQYF
cdr3_nt: TGTGCCAGCAGTTTGGAGCTAGCGGGAGTCCACGAGCAGTACTTC

clone_size: .
v_call: TRBV20-1
j_call: TRBJ1-1
d_call: .
cdr3_aa: CSARLGMYTEAFF
cdr3_nt: TGCAGTGCTAGACTAGGGATGTACACTGAAGCTTTCTTT

clone_size: few
v_call: TRBV15
j_call: TRBJ1-5
d_call: .
cdr3_aa: CATSRDRQTNQPQHF
cdr3_nt: TGTGCCACCAGCAGAGATCGACAGACGAATCAGCCCCAGCATTTT

clone_size: .
v_call: TRBV15
j_call: TRBJ2-5
d_call: .
cdr3_aa: CATSRDRGRETQYF
cdr3_nt: TGTGCCACCAGCAGAGATCGGGGCCGAGAGACCCAGTACTTC

clone_size: few
v_call: TRBV29-1
j_call: TRBJ2-1
d_call: TRBD2
cdr3_aa: CSGWTSGVLDEQFF
cdr3_nt: TGCAGCGGATGGACTAGCGGGGTCTTGGATGAGCAGTTCTTC

clone_size: .
v_call: TRBV27
j_call: TRBJ2-1
d_call: TRBD2
cdr3_aa: CASSPSGLADEQFF
cdr3_nt: TGTGCCAGCAGTCCCTCGGGACTAGCCGATGAGCAGTTCTTC

clone_size: few
v_call: TRBV10-3
j_call: TRBJ2-5
d_call: .
cdr3_aa: CAISENQGPQETQYF
cdr3_nt: TGTGCCATCAGTGAGAACCAGGGGCCCCAAGAGACCCAGTACTTC

clone_size: .
v_call: TRBV10-3
j_call: TRBJ2-1
d_call: TRBD2
cdr3_aa: CAISVGLEDNEQFF
cdr3_nt: TGTGCCATCAGTGTAGGACTAGAAGACAATGAGCAGTTCTTC

clone_size: few
v_call: TRBV9
j_call: TRBJ2-1
d_call: .
cdr3_aa: CASSVAGSTNEQFF
cdr3_nt: TGTGCCAGCAGCGTAGCCGGGAGTACGAATGAGCAGTTCTTC

clone_size: few
v_call: TRBV4-3
j_call: TRBJ1-1
d_call: TRBD1
cdr3_aa: CASSQDPGTGPGTEAFF
cdr3_nt: TGCGCCAGCAGCCAAGATCCCGGGACAGGGCCGGGCACTGAAGCTTTCTTT

clone_size: few
v_call: TRBV6-2/TRBV6-3
j_call: TRBJ2-7
d_call: .
cdr3_aa: CASSPLSQGIYEQYF
cdr3_nt: TGTGCCAGCAGCCCCCTTTCGCAGGGGATCTACGAGCAGTACTTC

clone_size: .
v_call: TRBV30
j_call: TRBJ2-3
d_call: .
cdr3_aa: CAWSGWGAGDTQYF
cdr3_nt: TGTGCCTGGAGTGGATGGGGGGCGGGAGATACGCAGTATTTT

clone_size: .
v_call: TRBV9
j_call: TRBJ2-7
d_call: .
cdr3_aa: CASSVSVGGDSSYEQYF
cdr3_nt: TGTGCCAGCAGCGTAAGTGTAGGAGGGGACAGCTCCTACGAGCAGTACTTC

clone_size: few
v_call: TRBV14
j_call: TRBJ2-1
d_call: TRBD2
cdr3_aa: CASSPWTSGNNEQFF
cdr3_nt: TGTGCCAGCAGCCCCTGGACTAGCGGGAACAATGAGCAGTTCTTC

clone_size: .
v_call: TRBV10-2
j_call: TRBJ1-5
d_call: TRBD1
cdr3_aa: CASGDSSNQPQHF
cdr3_nt: TGCGCCAGCGGGGACAGTTCCAATCAGCCCCAGCATTTT

clone_size: medium-sized
v_call: TRBV6-5
j_call: TRBJ2-1
d_call: TRBD1
cdr3_aa: CASSTPGTAHNEQFF
cdr3_nt: TGTGCCAGCAGTACTCCCGGGACAGCCCACAATGAGCAGTTCTTC

clone_size: few
v_call: TRBV9
j_call: TRBJ2-7
d_call: .
cdr3_aa: CASSGGLSSLYEQYF
cdr3_nt: TGTGCCAGCAGCGGAGGACTCAGCTCTCTCTACGAGCAGTACTTC

clone_size: .
v_call: TRBV2
j_call: TRBJ2-6
d_call: .
cdr3_aa: CASQASTGANVLTF
cdr3_nt: TGTGCCAGCCAAGCCTCGACTGGGGCCAACGTCCTGACTTTC

clone_size: many
v_call: TRBV12-3/TRBV12-4
j_call: TRBJ2-1
d_call: .
cdr3_aa: CASSFRGPSYNEQFF
cdr3_nt: TGTGCCAGCAGTTTTCGGGGACCCTCCTACAATGAGCAGTTCTTC

clone_size: few
v_call: TRBV12-3/TRBV12-4
j_call: TRBJ2-5
d_call: TRBD1
cdr3_aa: CASSLDGQGIPTGTQYF
cdr3_nt: TGTGCCAGCAGTTTGGATGGACAGGGCATTCCAACGGGGACCCAGTACTTC

clone_size: .
v_call: TRBV5-6
j_call: TRBJ1-2
d_call: .
cdr3_aa: CASSSGINYGYTF
cdr3_nt: TGTGCCAGCAGCTCCGGGATAAACTATGGCTACACCTTC

clone_size: few
v_call: TRBV20-1
j_call: TRBJ2-7
d_call: TRBD1
cdr3_aa: CSASGTGQWAGTYEQYF
cdr3_nt: TGCAGTGCTTCCGGGACAGGGCAATGGGCGGGAACCTACGAGCAGTACTTC

clone_size: many
v_call: TRBV4-2
j_call: TRBJ2-7
d_call: .
cdr3_aa: CASSHATVREQYF
cdr3_nt: TGTGCCAGCAGCCACGCGACGGTTAGAGAGCAGTACTTC